This TCR beta chain was captured in a study of T cell responses to AZD1222 COVID-19 vaccine (dated by TCRdb to 2020 to 2022). About the investigation overall: AZD1222 recipients with second doses at about 4 weeks or about 12 weeks were pooled, because spike-specific TCR depth and breadth did not differ between schedules. TCR sequencing covered approximately 230 trial participants: 200 to 220 given two doses of AZD1222 and some 25 given two doses of MenACWY control vaccine. Trial participants were enrolled into age subgroups of 18-55, 56-69 and 70-plus years, which contained approximately 150, 28 and 58 TCR-sequenced participants, respectively.

Here is what the overall study found, with its caveats: After two AZD1222 doses, spike-specific TCR breadth and depth were significantly higher than at day 0 and than in MenACWY recipients. Conclusions about previously exposed vaccinees are limited, since just a handful of AZD1222 recipients were seropositive for SARS-CoV-2 at baseline. Reportedly, almost half of the unique spike-specific TCRs recognized epitopes lying outside the regions that are mutated in the B.1.351 and B.1.1.7 variants. The vaccine-associated CD4 TCRs covered the entire spike protein, and the dominant responses fell in regions 160-218 and 743-854. Because no day 14 peak-response samples were available, repertoires were characterized only after the peak T cell response. The 56-69-year group was small, and its depth increase did not reach significance, likely because of low power. Participants were mostly white British, with more females than males. The authors suggested clonal diversity may have been underestimated.

The CDR3 regions of human TCRbeta chains were analyzed by immunosequencing. The authors' analysis ran thus. Repertoire TCRs were checked for matches against a reference library of SARS-CoV-2-specific TCRs that had been generated using the MIRA antigen-specificity platform. Breadth meant the fraction of unique TCRs that were SARS-CoV-2-associated, whereas depth meant the fraction of total T cells that were SARS-CoV-2-associated. Using the MIRA data, each spike-specific TCR was assigned both to the spike region to which the TCR was reactive and to a CD4 or CD8 class. Log10-transformed breadth and depth values were compared by one-way ANOVA with Sidak's multiple comparisons tests. In TCRdb, the immuneACCESS table is reduced to in-frame sequences with V and J assigned. These tables do not hold every clone; where another copy was compared, an unresolved V gene accounts for under half, and the others remain unexplained. V, J and clone size are taken as reported in that table, and D and trimming were inferred from the DNA itself. In this sample the table shows 100,000 to 150,000 clones, approximately 88% of which occur a single time. The ten largest clonotypes hold approximately 30% of the sample.

Trimming costs V 4 bases and J 5 bases, and their ends lie 22 bases apart. For CDR1 and CDR2, the germline V gene lists SGHRS and YFSETQ. From the cysteine up to the phenylalanine, the CDR3 has a length of 16 residues. Of the read, only the CDR3 DNA is kept; its 48 bases are in frame from base 1. As concerns this clone: No antigen is known for it. No base quality information exists; no much larger clone differs at one position.

The sample's time point label, decoded: baseline before first vaccination. The vaccinee samples were drawn from two UK trials, COV001 and COV002, one of which was a single-blind randomized controlled phase 2/3 trial testing AZD1222 (ChAdOx1 nCoV-19) in healthy adults. For TCRbeta chain sequencing, PBMC samples from trial participants were taken at day 0 and at day 28 after the second dose. This sequence was found in an adult in good health. The chain joins TRBV5-1 to TRBJ2-7; the D gene could be TRBD1 or TRBD2, each one agreeing over 5 bases. Material: peripheral blood, obtained on day 0 of AZD1222 vaccination. Here is the DNA: TGCGCCAGCAGCCGGGGCTGGGGGAGTAGTTCGGACGAGCAGTACTTC. This yields the protein CASSRGWGSSSDEQYF.